This T cell receptor (beta chain) was identified during a study of blood T cells in healthy people across ages. Those donating, healthy Caucasian individuals from Russia, were aged about 6 to 100. Findings and limits, study-wide: The donors' CMV status was not determined, possibly confounding changes in expanded clonotypes. Greater diversity and more naive CD4+ cells were seen in long-lived donors than in aged donors. Roughly linearly, TCR beta diversity per million T cells fell as age increased.

A note on this clonotype: The antigen is not known.

Germline values: CDR1 DFQATT, CDR2 SNEGSKA (reference sequence). The CDR3 totals 14 residues. With 0 bases clipped from V and 7 bases from J, the junction kept 5 bases outside the gene matches. With a J-beta primer mix and a sample-barcoded 5' primer, a second PCR ran 7 to 11 cycles. TCRdb reanalysed the 5' RACE reads using MiXCR and keeps one entry per CDR3 protein. The sample yields roughly 800,000 distinct CDR3 sequences, 58% seen once. V usage is TRBV20-1 and J usage is TRBJ2-1; 8 bases are a match to TRBD2. The source of this sequence is a man aged 25 to 45 in good health. Sequencing was carried out using blood. The CDR3 sequence: CSARDSSGGNEQFF. The CDR3 DNA is TGCAGTGCTAGAGATTCGAGCGGGGGTAATGAGCAGTTCTTC.